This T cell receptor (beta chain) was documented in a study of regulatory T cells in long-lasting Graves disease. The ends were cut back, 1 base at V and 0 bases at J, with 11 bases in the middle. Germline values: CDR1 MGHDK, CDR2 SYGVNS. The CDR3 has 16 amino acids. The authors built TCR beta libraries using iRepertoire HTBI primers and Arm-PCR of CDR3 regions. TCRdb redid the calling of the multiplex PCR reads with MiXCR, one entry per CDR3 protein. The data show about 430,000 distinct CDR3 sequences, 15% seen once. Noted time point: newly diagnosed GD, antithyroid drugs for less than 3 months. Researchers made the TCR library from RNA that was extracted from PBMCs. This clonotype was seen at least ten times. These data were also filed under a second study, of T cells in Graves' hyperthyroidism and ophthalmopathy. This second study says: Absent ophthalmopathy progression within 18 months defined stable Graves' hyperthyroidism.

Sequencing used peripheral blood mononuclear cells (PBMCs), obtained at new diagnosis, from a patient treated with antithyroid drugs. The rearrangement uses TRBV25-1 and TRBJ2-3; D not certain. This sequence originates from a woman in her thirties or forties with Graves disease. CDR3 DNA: TGTGCCAGCAGTGAATCTGCAGGTAGTAGCACAGATACGCAGTATTTT. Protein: CASSESAGSSTDTQYF.